This T cell receptor (beta chain) comes out of a study of shared clonotypes between healthy human individuals. Measured with immunoSEQ multiplex PCR; TCRdb has only the in-frame clones, and not every one. The repertoire holds about 2.2 million clones, with about 93% as singletons. A note on this clone: Its antigen remains unknown.

Notes on the study in general: It was observed that roughly 4.8% of naive CD4 clonotypes were shared across several donors.

Only CD45RO-negative cells positively selected for CCR7 counted as naive CD8 cells, so terminally differentiated effector memory CD45RA+ cells were excluded. V lost 5 bases and J lost 4; bases outside the gene matches: 10. In germline, CDR1 is SGHRS, CDR2 YFSETQ. The CDR3 is made up of 15 amino acids. V and J are TRBV5-1 and TRBJ2-3; the match to TRBD1 covers 7 bases. This clonotype was obtained from a man younger than 35 in good health. Some clones in this sample may be carry-over from other donors' samples. Sequencing used naive CD8+ T cells from PBMCs. CDR3 loop: CASRPDRVRSDTQYF. The CDR3 bases are TGCGCCAGCAGACCCGACAGGGTGCGTTCAGATACGCAGTATTTT.